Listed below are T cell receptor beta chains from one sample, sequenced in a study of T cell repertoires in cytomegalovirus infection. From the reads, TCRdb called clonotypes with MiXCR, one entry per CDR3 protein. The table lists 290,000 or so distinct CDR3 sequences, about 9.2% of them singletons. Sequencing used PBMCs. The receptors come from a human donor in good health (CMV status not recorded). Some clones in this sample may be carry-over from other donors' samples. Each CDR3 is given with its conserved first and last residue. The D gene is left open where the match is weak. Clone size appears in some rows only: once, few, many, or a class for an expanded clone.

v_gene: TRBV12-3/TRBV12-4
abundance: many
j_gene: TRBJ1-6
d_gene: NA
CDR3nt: TGTGCCAGCAGTGAGGCCAGAAAATCACCCCTCCACTTT
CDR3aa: CASSEARKSPLHF

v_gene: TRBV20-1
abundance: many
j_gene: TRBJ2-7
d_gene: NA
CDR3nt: TGCAGTGCTAGTGGGGGACCCTCCTACGAGCAGTACTTC
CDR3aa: CSASGGPSYEQYF

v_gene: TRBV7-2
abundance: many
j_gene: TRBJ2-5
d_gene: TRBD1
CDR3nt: TGTGCCAGCAGCTTAGAACACAGGGGTAGCGAGACCCAGTACTTC
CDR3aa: CASSLEHRGSETQYF

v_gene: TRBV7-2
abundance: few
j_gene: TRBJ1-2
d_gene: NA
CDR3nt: TGTGCCAGCAGCTCACCTACGCCCTATGGCTACACCTTC
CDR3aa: CASSSPTPYGYTF

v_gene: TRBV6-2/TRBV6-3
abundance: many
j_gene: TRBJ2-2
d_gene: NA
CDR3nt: TGTGCCAGCAGTGCCGCGGGGCGGACCGGGGAGCTGTTTTTT
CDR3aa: CASSAAGRTGELFF

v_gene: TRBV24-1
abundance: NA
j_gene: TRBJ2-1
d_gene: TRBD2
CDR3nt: TGTGCCACCAGTGATCCCGCCTCTAGCGGGGGCCCCTACAATGAGCAGTTCTTC
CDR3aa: CATSDPASSGGPYNEQFF

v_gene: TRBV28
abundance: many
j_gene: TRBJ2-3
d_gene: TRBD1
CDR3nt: TGTGCCAGCAGTCCCAGGACAGGGGCAACAGATACGCAGTATTTT
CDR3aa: CASSPRTGATDTQYF

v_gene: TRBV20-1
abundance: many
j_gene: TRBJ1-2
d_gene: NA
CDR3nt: TGCAGTGTTTTCAGGGGCTTGGGCGACTATGGCTACACCTTC
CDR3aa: CSVFRGLGDYGYTF

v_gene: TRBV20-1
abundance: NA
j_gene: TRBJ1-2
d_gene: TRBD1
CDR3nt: TGCAGTGCTAGAGTGCGACAGGGGGTAACCTATGGCTACACCTTC
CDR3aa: CSARVRQGVTYGYTF

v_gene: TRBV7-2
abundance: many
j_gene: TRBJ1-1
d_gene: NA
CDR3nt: TGTGCCAGCAGCTTAGGAGTCTCGGGGGCCCGGACTGAAGCTTTCTTT
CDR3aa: CASSLGVSGARTEAFF

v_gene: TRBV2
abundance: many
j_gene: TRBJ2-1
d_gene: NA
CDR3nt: TGTGCCAGCAGGGCTAGCGAGAGCTCCTACAATGAGCAGTTCTTC
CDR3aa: CASRASESSYNEQFF